This TCR beta chain comes out of a study of response to subunit inactivated influenza vaccine. Remarks on this clonotype: Its antigen remains unidentified. At one end, the junction sequence differs from germline, possibly due to a read error.

Study outcomes and limitations: Researchers suggested that each seasonal influenza vaccination recruits few new T cells.

TCRdb used MiXCR to reprocess the RT-PCR reads, holding one entry per CDR3 protein. The sample consists of about 500,000 distinct CDR3 sequences, 16% of them appearing once. The CDR3 contains 12 residues. Germline lookup yields CDR1 ENHRY and CDR2 SYGVKD. V usage is TRBV10-3 and J usage is TRBJ2-1; D is undetermined. The clonotype originates from a man aged 45 to 75 who received an inactivated influenza vaccine. The sequenced sample was CD4+ T cells sorted from PBMCs, obtained roughly 24 months after vaccination. The CDR3 protein is CAISARHKEQFF. The CDR3 region has the DNA TGTGCCATCAGTGCACGGCACAAGGAGCAGTTCTTC.